The next 5 T cell receptor beta chains were all read from a single sample in a study of cytomegalovirus exposure and HLA in healthy donors (dated by TCRdb to 2017 to 2019). The library was generated by the immunoSEQ multiplex PCR assay. For the multiplex PCR, a mixture combining 60 forward primers for TCR Vbeta segments and 13 reverse primers for TCR Jbeta segments was used. Imported from immuneACCESS, the table was reduced by TCRdb to in-frame sequences with V and J called. These copies leave out some clones; in studies compared against another copy, an unresolved V gene accounts for under half, and the cause of the remainder is not known. Within this sample are some 150,000 clones, with about 76% of them counted one time only. The ten top clones hold 7.7% of the sample. Material: PBMCs. These receptors came from a man aged 25-45 years in good health and CMV-seropositive.

V and J are TRBV5-8 and TRBJ2-5; 8 bases map to TRBD1. V gave up 5 bases and J gave up 0 bases; unmatched junction bases: 9. This CDR3 contains 16 residues. Per germline, CDR1 SGHTS and CDR2 YDEGEE. The CDR3 bases are TGTGCCAGCAGATCCGGGACAGGACAGTACCAAGAGACCCAGTACTTC. Its protein is CASRSGTGQYQETQYF.

The chain recombines TRBV15 with TRBJ1-1, with a possible D match to TRBD1 (5 bases). The CDR3 is 16 residues long. The V and J ends lost 1 base and 2 bases respectively, with 14 bases between them. CDR1 is LNHNV, CDR2 YYDKDF, per germline (reference sequence). DNA of the CDR3: TGTGCCACCAGCAGAGGTCAGGGCTATACTAACACTGAAGCTTTCTTT. Encoded protein: CATSRGQGYTNTEAFF. The entire variable domain, with the rest obtained from reference TRBV15 and TRBJ1-1, is as follows: DAMVIQNPRYQVTQFGKPVTLSCSQTLNHNVMYWYQQKSSQAPKLLFHYYDKDFNNEADTPDNFQSRRPNTSFCFLDIRSPGLGDTAMYLCATSRGQGYTNTEAFFGQGTRLTVV.

In its sample, this clone was seen once. This sequence joins TRBV27 and TRBJ1-3; no clear D. Germline CDR1 is MNHEY and CDR2 is SMNVEV (reference sequence). The V and J ends lost 6 bases and 0 bases respectively, with 9 bases between them. The CDR3 consists of 14 residues. CDR3 sequence (DNA): TGTGCCAGCAGAGAGAGGGCCTCTGGAAACACCATATATTTT. This codes for CASRERASGNTIYF.

CDR3 residues: CATSMTYTEAFF. The CDR3 bases are TGTGCCACCAGCATGACTTACACTGAAGCTTTCTTT. The rearrangement links TRBV15 to TRBJ1-1; D not certain. This CDR3 spans 12 amino acids. The germline V gene has CDR1 LNHNV and CDR2 YYDKDF (reference sequence). The V end lost 4 bases, the J end lost 3 bases, and 6 bases lay between the germline ends. Supplemented by reference TRBV15 and TRBJ1-1, the full variable domain reads DAMVIQNPRYQVTQFGKPVTLSCSQTLNHNVMYWYQQKSSQAPKLLFHYYDKDFNNEADTPDNFQSRRPNTSFCFLDIRSPGLGDTAMYLCATSMTYTEAFFGQGTRLTVV.

This clone was seen a few times. The CDR3 region is CASSQLRGFDQPQHF. The CDR3 region has the DNA TGCGCCAGCAGCCAACTCAGGGGTTTCGATCAGCCCCAGCATTTT. The V and J genes are TRBV4-1 and TRBJ1-5; D may be TRBD1 (6 bases). The V gene lost 2 bases and the J gene lost 5 bases, with 13 bases spanning the gap. Germline V CDR1 and CDR2: MGHRA, YSYEKL. CDR3 size: 15 residues.